Presented here are 9 T cell receptor beta chains from one specimen sequenced in a study of shared clonotypes between healthy human individuals. Generated by immunoSEQ multiplex PCR, the TCRdb table keeps only in-frame clones and is missing some. The top ten hold about 1.5% of the sample, which has about 980,000 clones, approximately 80% seen once. Sequencing was performed on memory CD4+ T cells sorted from blood. The subset was: CD45RA-negative fraction. These TCRs come from a man aged 18 to 30 in good health.

The chain employs TRBV9 and TRBJ1-3, with D hard to call. The CDR3 is made up of 13 amino acids. V was pared by 3 bases and J by 8 bases, with 12 bases between. Germline assignment: CDR1 SGDLS and CDR2 YYNGEE. CDR3 residues: CASSGGRPDTIYF. The CDR3 DNA follows: TGTGCCAGCAGCGGCGGACGGCCGGACACCATATATTTT. The whole variable domain, filled in from reference TRBV9 and TRBJ1-3, reads DSGVTQTPKHLITATGQRVTLRCSPRSGDLSVYWYQQSLDQGLQFLIQYYNGEERAKGNILERFSAQQFPDLHSELNLSSLELGDSALYFCASSGGRPDTIYFGEGSWLTVV.

This clone occurred a few times. V is TRBV11-2 and J is TRBJ2-1; TRBD1 matches 9 bases. CDR1 is SGHAT, CDR2 FQNNGV, per germline. Trimming took 4 bases from V and 15 from J; bases not matched to a gene: 7. This CDR3 is built from 12 residues. The CDR3, as DNA: TGTGCCAGCAGCTCCCGGGACAGGGTTTTGTTCTTC. As protein: CASSSRDRVLFF.

This sequence joins TRBV4-1 and TRBJ2-3, with a possible D match to TRBD1 (6 bases). Germline CDR1 is MGHRA and CDR2 is YSYEKL. The CDR3 consists of 17 residues. The V end lost 1 base, the J end lost 4 bases, and 18 bases lay between the germline ends. CDR3 DNA: TGCGCCAGCAGCCAAGTCCTTAGACAGGCCTATTCAGATACGCAGTATTTT. Translation gives CASSQVLRQAYSDTQYF.

V gene TRBV27 combines with J gene TRBJ1-6, with TRBD1 as a possible D gene (6 bases). Trimming took 0 bases from V and 0 from J, leaving 9 bases between them. Germline V gene sequence: CDR1 MNHEY, CDR2 SMNVEV (reference sequence). This CDR3 has 17 amino acids. The CDR3 loop reads CASSLSQGSSYNSPLHF. The CDR3, as DNA: TGTGCCAGCAGTTTATCGCAGGGGAGCTCCTATAATTCACCCCTCCACTTT.

This clone has just one count. The chain uses TRBV4-1 and TRBJ1-5, with D hard to call. The germline V gene encodes CDR1 MGHRA and CDR2 YSYEKL. Trimming stripped 8 bases from V and 4 bases from J, with 15 bases between. The CDR3 is 14 residues long. The CDR3 loop reads CASLSGGRNQPQHF. The CDR3 bases are TGCGCCAGCCTGTCGGGTGGCAGGAATCAGCCCCAGCATTTT.

This chain connects TRBV7-2 to TRBJ2-2; no clear D gene. CDR1 and CDR2 (germline): SGHTA, FQGNSA. The CDR3 loop spans 16 amino acids. With 3 bases removed from V and 7 bases from J, the gap between germline ends came to 18 bases. This chain's CDR3 is CASSFAPPGYGGELFF. The CDR3, as DNA: TGTGCCAGCAGCTTTGCCCCTCCGGGTTATGGCGGGGAGCTGTTTTTT.

The gene calls are TRBV2 and TRBJ2-5; tentatively, D is TRBD2 (6 bases). Between the trimmed V and J ends, which lost 7 bases and 1 base, there was a span of 19 bases. CDR1 is SNHLY and CDR2 is FYNNEI in the germline V gene. There are 16 residues in the CDR3. CDR3 sequence reads: CASILEGQVIQETQYF. The CDR3 DNA follows: TGTGCCAGCATCCTGGAGGGGCAAGTGATCCAAGAGACCCAGTACTTC.

V and J are TRBV25-1 and TRBJ2-7, with 7 bases matching TRBD2. Looked up from germline, CDR1 is MGHDK and CDR2 is SYGVNS. The CDR3 loop spans 14 amino acids. Trimming cost V 1 base and J 0 bases; bases outside gene matches: 0. CDR3 protein: CASSESGGSYEQYF. Here the CDR3 DNA reads TGTGCCAGCAGTGAATCGGGAGGCTCCTACGAGCAGTACTTC.

The chain links TRBV7-2 to TRBJ2-2; 7 nucleotides match TRBD2. The CDR3 sequence is 17 residues long. Unmatched junction bases numbered 16, after V lost 6 bases and J lost 6 bases. The germline CDR1 and CDR2 sequences are SGHTA and FQGNSA. As DNA, the CDR3 is TGTGCCAGCAGTTCCTCCTCGAGCGGGACCCTGTCCGGGGAGCTGTTTTTT. Residues: CASSSSSSGTLSGELFF.